This T cell receptor (beta chain) was sequenced during a study of T cells after yellow fever vaccination. Per the germline V gene, CDR1 is SGHNT and CDR2 is YENEEA. Trimming stripped 1 base from V and 2 bases from J, with 5 bases between. The CDR3 is made up of 13 amino acids. TCRdb passed the 5' RACE reads through MiXCR, listing each CDR3 protein once. The data show 250,000 or so distinct CDR3 sequences, roughly 3.7% seen once. This clonotype was recorded many times. The sequence derives from a man younger than 35 who received the YFV17D yellow fever vaccine. The chain joins TRBV11-3 to TRBJ2-5; D call uncertain. Here the sequenced sample was PBMCs, taken 15 days after the yellow fever booster vaccination. CDR3 loop: CASSLADQETQYF. In nucleotides, the CDR3 is TGTGCCAGCAGCTTAGCCGATCAAGAGACCCAGTACTTC. The full variable domain, with the rest looked up from reference TRBV11-3 and TRBJ2-5, is EAGVVQSPRYKIIEKKQPVAFWCNPISGHNTLYWYLQNLGQGPELLIRYENEEAVDDSQLPKDRFSAERLKGVDSTLKIQPAELGDSAVYLCASSLADQETQYFGPGTRLLVL.